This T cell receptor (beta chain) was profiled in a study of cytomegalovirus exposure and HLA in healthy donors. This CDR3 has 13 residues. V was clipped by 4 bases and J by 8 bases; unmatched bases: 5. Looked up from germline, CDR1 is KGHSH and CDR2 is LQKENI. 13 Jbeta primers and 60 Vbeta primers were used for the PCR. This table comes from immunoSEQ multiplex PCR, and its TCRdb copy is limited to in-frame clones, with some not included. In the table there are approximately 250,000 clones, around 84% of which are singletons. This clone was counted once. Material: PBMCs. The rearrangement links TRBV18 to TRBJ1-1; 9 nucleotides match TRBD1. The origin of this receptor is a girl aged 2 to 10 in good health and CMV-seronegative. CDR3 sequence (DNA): TGTGCCAGCTCACTAGGACAGGGGTCCGAAGCTTTCTTT. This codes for CASSLGQGSEAFF.